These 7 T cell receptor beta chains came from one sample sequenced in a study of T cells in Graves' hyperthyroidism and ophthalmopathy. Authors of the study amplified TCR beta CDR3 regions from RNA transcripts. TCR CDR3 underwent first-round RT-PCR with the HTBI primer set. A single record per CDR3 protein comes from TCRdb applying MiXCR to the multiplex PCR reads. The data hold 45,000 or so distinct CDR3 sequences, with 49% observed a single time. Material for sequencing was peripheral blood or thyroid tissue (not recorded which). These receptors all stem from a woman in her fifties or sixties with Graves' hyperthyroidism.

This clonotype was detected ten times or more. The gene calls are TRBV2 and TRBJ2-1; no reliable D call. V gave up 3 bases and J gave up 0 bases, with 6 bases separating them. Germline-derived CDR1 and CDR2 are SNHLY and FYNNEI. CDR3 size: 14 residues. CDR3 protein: CASSDLSSYNEQFF. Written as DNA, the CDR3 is TGTGCCAGCAGTGACCTGAGCTCCTACAATGAGCAGTTCTTC.

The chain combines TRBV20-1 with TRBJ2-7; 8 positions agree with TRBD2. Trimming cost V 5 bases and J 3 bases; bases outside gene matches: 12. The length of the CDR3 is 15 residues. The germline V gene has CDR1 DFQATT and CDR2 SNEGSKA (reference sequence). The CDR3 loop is CSAPYRTSGGYEQYF. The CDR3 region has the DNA TGCAGTGCTCCCTACCGCACTAGCGGAGGCTACGAGCAGTACTTC.

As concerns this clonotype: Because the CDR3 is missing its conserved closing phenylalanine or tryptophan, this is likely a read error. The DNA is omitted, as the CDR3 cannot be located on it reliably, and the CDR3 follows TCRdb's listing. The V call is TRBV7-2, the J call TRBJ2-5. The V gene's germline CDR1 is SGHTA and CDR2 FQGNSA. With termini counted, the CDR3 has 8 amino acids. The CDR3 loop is CASSLAYR.

CDR3 loop: CASSLYPGLAGHEQYF. The CDR3 DNA reads as TGTGCCAGCAGCCTATACCCGGGACTAGCGGGACACGAGCAGTACTTC. V gene TRBV7-3 combines with J gene TRBJ2-7, with 13 bases fitting TRBD2. V shed 5 bases, J shed 5 bases, and the junction held 9 bases outside the gene matches. CDR3 length equals 16 residues. Germline CDR1 reads SGHTA; CDR2 reads FQGTGA.

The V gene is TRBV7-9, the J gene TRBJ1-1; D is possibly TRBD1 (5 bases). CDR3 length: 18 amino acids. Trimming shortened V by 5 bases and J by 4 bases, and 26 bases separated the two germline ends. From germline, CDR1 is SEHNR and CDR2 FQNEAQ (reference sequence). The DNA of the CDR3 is TGTGCCAGCAGCCAACGACGAGGGAGGGTGGCTACAGGCACTGAAGCTTTCTTT. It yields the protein CASSQRRGRVATGTEAFF.

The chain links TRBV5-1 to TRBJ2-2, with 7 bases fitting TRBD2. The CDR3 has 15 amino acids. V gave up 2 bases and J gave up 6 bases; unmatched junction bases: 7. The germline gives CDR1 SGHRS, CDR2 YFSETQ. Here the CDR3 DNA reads TGCGCCAGCAGCTTTGGCGGGAGTGGCGCCGGGGAGCTGTTTTTT. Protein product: CASSFGGSGAGELFF.

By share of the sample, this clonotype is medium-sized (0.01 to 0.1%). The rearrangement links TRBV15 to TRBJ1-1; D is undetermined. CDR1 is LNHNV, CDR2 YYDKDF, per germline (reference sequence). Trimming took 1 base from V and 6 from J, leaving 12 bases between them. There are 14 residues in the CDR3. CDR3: CATSRGLGGAEAFF. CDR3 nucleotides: TGTGCCACCAGCAGAGGTCTAGGAGGCGCTGAAGCTTTCTTT.